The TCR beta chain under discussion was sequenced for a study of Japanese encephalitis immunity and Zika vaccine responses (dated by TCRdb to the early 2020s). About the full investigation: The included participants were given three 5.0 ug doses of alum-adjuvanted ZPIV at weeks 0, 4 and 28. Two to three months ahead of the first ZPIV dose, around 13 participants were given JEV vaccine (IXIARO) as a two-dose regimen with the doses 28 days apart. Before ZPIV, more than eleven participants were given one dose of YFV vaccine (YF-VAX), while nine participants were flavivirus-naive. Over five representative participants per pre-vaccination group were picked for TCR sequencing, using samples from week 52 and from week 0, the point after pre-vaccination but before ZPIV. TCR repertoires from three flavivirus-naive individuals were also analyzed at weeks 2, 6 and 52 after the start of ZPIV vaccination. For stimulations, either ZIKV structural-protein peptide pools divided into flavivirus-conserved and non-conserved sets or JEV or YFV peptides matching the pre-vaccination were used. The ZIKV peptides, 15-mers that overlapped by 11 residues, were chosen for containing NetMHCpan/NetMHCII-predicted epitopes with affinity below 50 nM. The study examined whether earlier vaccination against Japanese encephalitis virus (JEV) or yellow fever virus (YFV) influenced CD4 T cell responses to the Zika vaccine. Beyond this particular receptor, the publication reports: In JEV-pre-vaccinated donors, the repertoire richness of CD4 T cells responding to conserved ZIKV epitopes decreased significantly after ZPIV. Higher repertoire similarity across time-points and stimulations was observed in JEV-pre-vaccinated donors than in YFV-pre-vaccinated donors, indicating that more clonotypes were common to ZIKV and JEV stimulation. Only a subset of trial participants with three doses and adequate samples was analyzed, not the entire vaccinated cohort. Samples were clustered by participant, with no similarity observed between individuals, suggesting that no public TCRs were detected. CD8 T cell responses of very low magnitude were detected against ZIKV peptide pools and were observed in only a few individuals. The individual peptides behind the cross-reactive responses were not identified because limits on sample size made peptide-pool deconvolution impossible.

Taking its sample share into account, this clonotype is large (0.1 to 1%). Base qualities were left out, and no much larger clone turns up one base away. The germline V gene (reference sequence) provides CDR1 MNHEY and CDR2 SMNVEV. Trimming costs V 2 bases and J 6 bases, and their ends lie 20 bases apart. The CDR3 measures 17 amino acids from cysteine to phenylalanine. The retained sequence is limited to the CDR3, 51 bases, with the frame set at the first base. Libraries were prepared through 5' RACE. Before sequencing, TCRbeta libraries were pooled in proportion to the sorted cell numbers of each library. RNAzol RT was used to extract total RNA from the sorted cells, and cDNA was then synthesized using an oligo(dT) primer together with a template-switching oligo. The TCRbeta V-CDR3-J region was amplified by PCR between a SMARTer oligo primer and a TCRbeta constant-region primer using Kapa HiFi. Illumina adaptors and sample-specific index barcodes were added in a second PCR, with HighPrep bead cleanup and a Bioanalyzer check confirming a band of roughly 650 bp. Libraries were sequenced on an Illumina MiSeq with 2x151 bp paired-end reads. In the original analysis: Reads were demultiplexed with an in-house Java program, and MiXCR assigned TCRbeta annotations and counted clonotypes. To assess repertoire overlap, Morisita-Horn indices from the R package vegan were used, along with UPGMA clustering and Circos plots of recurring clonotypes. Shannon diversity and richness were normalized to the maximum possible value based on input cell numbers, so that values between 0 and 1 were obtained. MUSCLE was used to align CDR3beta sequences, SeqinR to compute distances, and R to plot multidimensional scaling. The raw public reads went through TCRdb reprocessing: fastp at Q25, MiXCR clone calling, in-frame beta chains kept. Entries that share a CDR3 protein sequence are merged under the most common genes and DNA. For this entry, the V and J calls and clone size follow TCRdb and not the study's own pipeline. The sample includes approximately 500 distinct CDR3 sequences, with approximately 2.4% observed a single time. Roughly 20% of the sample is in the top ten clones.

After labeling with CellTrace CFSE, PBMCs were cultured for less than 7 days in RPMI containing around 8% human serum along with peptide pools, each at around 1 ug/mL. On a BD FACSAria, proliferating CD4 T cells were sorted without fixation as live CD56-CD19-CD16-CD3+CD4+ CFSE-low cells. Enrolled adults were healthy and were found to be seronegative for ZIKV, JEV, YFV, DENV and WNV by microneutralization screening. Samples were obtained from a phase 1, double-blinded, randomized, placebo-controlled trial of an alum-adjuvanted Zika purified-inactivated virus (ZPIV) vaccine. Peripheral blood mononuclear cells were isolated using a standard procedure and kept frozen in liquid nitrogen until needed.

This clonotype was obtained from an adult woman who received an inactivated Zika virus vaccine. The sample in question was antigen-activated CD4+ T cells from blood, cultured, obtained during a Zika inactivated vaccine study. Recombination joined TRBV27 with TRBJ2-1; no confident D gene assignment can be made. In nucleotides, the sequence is TGTGCCAGCAGTTTAAGGCTTACAGAGATCCTTTCCAATGAGCAGTTCTTC. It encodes CASSLRLTEILSNEQFF.